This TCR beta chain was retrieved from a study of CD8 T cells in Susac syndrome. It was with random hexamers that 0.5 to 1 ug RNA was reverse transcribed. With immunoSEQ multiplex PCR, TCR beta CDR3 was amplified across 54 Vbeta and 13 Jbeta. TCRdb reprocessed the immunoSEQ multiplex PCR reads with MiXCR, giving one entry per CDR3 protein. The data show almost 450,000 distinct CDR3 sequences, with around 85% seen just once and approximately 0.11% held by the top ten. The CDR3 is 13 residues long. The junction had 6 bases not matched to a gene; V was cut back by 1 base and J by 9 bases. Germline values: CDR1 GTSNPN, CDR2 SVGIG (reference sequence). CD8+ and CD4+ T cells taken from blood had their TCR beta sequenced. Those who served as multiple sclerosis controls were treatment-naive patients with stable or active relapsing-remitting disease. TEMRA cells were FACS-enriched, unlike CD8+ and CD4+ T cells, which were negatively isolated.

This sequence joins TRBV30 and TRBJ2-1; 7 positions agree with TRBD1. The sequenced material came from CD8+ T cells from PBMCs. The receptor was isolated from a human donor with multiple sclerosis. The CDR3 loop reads CAWSGTGQFEQFF. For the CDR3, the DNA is TGTGCCTGGAGTGGGACAGGTCAGTTTGAGCAGTTCTTC.